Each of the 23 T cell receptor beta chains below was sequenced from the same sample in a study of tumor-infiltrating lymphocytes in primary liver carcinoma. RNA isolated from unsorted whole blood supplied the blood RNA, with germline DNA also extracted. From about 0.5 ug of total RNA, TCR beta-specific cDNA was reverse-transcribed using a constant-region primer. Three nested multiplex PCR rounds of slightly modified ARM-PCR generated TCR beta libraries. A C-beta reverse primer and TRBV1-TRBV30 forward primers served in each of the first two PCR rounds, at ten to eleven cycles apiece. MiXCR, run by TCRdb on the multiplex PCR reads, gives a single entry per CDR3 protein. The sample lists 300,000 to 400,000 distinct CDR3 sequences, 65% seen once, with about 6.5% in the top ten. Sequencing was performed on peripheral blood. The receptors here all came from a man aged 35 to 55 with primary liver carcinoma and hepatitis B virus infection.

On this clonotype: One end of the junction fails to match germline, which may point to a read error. The chain's CDR3 is CASSLRGELYEHYF. CDR3 DNA: TGTGCCAGCAGCCTAAGGGGCGAACTTTACGAGCATTACTTC. The chain combines TRBV11-3 with TRBJ2-7; weak D call: TRBD1 (5 bases). CDR3 size: 14 residues. Germline V gene data show CDR1 as SGHNT and CDR2 as YENEEA.

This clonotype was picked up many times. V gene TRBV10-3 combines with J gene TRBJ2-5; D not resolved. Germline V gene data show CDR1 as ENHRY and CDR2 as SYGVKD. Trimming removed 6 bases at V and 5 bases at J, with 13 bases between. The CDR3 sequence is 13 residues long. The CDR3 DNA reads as TGTGCCATCAGGGAAATAGGTTGGGAGACCCAGTACTTC. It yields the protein CAIREIGWETQYF.

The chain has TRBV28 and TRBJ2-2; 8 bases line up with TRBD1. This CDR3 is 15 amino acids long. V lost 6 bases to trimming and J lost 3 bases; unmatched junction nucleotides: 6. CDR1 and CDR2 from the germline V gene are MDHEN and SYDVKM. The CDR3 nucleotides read TGTGCCAGCAGATCAGGGGGCGTAGACACCGGGGAGCTGTTTTTT. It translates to CASRSGGVDTGELFF.

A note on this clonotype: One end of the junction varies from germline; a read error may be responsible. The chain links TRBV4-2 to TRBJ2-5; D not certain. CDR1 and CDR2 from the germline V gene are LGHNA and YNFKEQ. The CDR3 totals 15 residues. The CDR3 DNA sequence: TGTGCCAGTAGCCAACTGGGCAGGTTACAAGAGACCCAGTACTTC. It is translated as CASSQLGRLQETQYF.

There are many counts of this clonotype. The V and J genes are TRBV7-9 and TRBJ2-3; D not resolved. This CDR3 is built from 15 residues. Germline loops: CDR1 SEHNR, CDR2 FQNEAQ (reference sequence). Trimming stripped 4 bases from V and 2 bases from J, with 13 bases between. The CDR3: CASSSPLGHTDTQYF. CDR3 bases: TGTGCCAGCAGCTCCCCCCTGGGTCACACAGATACGCAGTATTTT.

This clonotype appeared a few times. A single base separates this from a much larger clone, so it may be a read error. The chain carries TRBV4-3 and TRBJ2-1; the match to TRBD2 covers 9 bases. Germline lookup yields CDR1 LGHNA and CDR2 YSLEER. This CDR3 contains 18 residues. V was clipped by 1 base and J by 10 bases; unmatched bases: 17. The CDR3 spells CASSQVRTSVNWEGEQFF. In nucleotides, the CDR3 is TGCGCCAGCAGCCAAGTTCGGACTAGCGTGAATTGGGAGGGCGAGCAGTTCTTC.

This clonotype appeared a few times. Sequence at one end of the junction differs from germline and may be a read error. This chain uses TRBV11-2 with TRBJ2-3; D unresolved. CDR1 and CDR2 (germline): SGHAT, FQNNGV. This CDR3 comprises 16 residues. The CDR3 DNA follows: TGTGCCGGCAGTTACACCCGAGAGTGGAGCACAGATACGCACTATTTT. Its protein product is CAGSYTREWSTDTHYF.

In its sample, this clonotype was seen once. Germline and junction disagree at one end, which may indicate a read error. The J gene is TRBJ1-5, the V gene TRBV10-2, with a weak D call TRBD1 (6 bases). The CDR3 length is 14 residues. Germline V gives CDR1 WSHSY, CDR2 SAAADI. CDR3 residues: CASSEARGGQPQHF. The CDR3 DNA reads TGCGCCAGCAGTGAGGCGAGGGGGGGGCAGCCCCAGCACTTT.

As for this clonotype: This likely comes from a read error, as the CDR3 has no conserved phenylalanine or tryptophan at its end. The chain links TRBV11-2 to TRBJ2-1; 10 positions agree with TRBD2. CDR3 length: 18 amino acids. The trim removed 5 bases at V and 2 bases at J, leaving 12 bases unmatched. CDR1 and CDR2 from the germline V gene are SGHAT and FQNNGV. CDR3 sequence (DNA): TGTGCCAGCAGCGATCTTAGCGGGAGGACCTTCCCCTACAATGAGCAGTTCCTC. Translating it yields CASSDLSGRTFPYNEQFL.

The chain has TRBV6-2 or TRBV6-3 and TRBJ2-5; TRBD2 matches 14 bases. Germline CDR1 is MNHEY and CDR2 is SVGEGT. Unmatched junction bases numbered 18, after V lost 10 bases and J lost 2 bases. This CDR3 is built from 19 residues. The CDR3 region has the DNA TGTGCCACCCTAGGGACTAGCGGGAGAGTTGGCAGGAGGCAAGAGACCCAGTACTTC. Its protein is CATLGTSGRVGRRQETQYF.

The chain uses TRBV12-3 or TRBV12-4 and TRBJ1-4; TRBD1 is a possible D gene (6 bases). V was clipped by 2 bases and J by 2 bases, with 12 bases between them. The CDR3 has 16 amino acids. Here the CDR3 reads CASSLWGARTNEKLFF. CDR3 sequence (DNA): TGTGCCAGCAGTTTATGGGGGGCTCGGACTAATGAAAAACTGTTTTTT.

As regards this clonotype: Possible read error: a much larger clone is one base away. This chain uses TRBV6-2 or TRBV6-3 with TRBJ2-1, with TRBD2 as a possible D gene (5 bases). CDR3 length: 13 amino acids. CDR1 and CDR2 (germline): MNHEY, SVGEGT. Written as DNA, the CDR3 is TGTGCCAGCACCCCGGGGAGATACAAAGAGCAGTTCTTC. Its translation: CASTPGRYKEQFF.

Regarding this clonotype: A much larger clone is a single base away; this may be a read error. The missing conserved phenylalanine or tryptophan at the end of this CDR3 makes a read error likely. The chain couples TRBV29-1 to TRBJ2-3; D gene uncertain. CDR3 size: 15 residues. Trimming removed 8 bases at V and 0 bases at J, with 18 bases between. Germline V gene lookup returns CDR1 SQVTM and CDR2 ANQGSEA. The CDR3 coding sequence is TGCAGCTTACTATCCGGCAGAACTAGCACAGATACGCAGTATTAT. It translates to CSLLSGRTSTDTQYY.

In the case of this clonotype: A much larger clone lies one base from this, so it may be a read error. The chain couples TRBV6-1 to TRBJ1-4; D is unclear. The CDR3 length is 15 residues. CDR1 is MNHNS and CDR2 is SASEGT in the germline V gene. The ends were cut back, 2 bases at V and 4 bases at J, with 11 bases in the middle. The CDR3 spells CASSERSPDNEKLFF. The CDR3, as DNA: TGTGCCAGCAGTGAAAGGTCGCCAGATAATGAAAAACTGTTTTTT.

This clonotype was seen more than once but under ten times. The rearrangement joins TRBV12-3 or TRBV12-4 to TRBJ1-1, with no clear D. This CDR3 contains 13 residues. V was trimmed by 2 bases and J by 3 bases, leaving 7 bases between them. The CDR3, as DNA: TGTGCCAGCAGTTTAAGGGAGGACACTGAAGCTTTCTTT. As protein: CASSLREDTEAFF.

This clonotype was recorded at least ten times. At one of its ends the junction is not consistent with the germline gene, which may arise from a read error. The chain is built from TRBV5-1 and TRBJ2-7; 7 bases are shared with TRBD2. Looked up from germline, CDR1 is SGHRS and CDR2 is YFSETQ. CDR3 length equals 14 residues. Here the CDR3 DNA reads TGTGCCAGCAGCCCGGGGGACTACTCCTACGAGCAGTACTTC. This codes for CASSPGDYSYEQYF.

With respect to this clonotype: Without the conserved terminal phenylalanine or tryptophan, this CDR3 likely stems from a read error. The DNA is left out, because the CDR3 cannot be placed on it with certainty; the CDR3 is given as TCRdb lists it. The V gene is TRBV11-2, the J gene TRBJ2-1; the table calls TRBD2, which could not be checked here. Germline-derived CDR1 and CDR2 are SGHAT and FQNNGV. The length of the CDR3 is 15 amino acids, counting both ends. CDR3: CASGMTSGRLGEQLL.

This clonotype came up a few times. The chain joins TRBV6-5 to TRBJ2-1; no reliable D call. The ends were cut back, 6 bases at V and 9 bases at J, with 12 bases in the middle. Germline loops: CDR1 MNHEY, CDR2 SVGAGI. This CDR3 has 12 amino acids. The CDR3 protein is CASRTREGEQFF. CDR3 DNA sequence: TGTGCCAGCAGGACAAGGGAAGGTGAGCAGTTCTTC.

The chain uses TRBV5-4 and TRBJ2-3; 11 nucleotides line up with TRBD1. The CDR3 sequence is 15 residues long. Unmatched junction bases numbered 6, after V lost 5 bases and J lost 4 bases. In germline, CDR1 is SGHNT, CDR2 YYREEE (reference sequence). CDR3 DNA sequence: TGTGCCAGCAGACCGGGGACAGGGGGACCAGATACGCAGTATTTT. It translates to CASRPGTGGPDTQYF.

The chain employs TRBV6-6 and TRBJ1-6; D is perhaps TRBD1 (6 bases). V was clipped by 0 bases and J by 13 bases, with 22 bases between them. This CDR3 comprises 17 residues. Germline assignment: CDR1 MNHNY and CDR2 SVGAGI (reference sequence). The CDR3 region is CASSYSTSGDRHGPLHF. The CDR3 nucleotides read TGTGCCAGCAGTTACTCGACGTCAGGGGACCGCCATGGGCCCCTCCACTTT.

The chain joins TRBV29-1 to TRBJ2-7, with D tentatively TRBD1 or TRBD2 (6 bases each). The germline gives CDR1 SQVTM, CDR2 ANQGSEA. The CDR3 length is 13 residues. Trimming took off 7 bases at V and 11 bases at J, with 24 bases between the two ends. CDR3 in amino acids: CSGVGTQDYEKYF. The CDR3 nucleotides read TGCAGCGGGGTCGGGACACAGGACTATGAGAAGTACTTC.

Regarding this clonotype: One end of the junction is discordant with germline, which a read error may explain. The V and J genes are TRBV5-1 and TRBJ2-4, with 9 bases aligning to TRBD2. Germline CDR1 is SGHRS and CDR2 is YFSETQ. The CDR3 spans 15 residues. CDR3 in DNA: TGCGCCAGCAGCGTAGCGGGGGTGGCCAAAGACATTCTGTACTTC. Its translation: CASSVAGVAKDILYF.

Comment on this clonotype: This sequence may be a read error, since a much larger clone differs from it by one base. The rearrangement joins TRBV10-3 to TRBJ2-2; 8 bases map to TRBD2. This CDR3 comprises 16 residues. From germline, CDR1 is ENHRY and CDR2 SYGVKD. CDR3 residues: CVISLEREGRAGELFF. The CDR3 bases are TGTGTCATCAGTCTGGAACGGGAGGGCCGCGCCGGGGAGCTGTTTTTT.